What follows are 30 T cell receptor beta chains derived from one specimen sequenced in a study of CD8+ T cells in alopecia areata. TCR sequencing used cDNA made by reverse transcription of extracted RNA. Libraries were prepared by immunoSEQ multiplex PCR; TCRdb keeps only in-frame clonotypes and omits some of them. This table holds about 110,000 clones, roughly 55% found once. Material for sequencing was NKG2D-low CD8+ T cells sorted from blood. These receptors originate from a human donor with alopecia areata.

The chain recombines TRBV28 with TRBJ2-7; TRBD1 is a possible D gene (5 bases). Trimming removed 5 bases from V and 3 bases from J, with 11 bases in between. Germline assignment: CDR1 MDHEN and CDR2 SYDVKM. The CDR3 extends over 13 amino acids. The CDR3 DNA reads TGTGCCAGCAGTAGACAGATGGGCTACGAGCAGTACTTC. Its translation is CASSRQMGYEQYF.

For the CDR3, the DNA is TGTGCCAGCAGACCGGACAGGGGTGGCCTTAACTATGGCTACACCTTC. It translates to CASRPDRGGLNYGYTF. The chain uses TRBV27 and TRBJ1-2; 9 positions match TRBD1. Unmatched junction bases numbered 9, after V lost 6 bases and J lost 1 base. CDR1 is MNHEY and CDR2 is SMNVEV in the germline V gene (reference sequence). CDR3 length: 16 amino acids.

A few counts support this clone. The V call is TRBV27, the J call TRBJ2-1; D not certain. The germline gives CDR1 MNHEY, CDR2 SMNVEV (reference sequence). V lost 3 bases, J lost 9 bases, and 6 bases lay in between. The CDR3 contains 11 residues. CDR3 sequence reads: CASSFYGEQFF. Written as DNA, the CDR3 is TGTGCCAGCAGTTTTTACGGTGAGCAGTTCTTC.

The chain has TRBV6-5 and TRBJ2-2; 7 nucleotides align to TRBD1. Germline lookup yields CDR1 MNHEY and CDR2 SVGAGI. With V trimmed by 7 bases and J by 4 bases, 6 bases remained unmatched. There are 14 residues in the CDR3. The CDR3 DNA follows: TGTGCCAGCACCAACCAGGGGGTCACCGGGGAGCTGTTTTTT. Translating it yields CASTNQGVTGELFF.

The chain is built from TRBV4-1 and TRBJ2-7; TRBD1 might be the D (6 bases). V lost 1 base to trimming and J lost 1 base, with 14 bases between them. The CDR3 has 16 residues. Germline V gene sequence: CDR1 MGHRA, CDR2 YSYEKL. CDR3 bases: TGCGCCAGCAGCCAAGTAACCGGGACACGTTCCTACGAGCAGTACTTC. Encoded protein: CASSQVTGTRSYEQYF.

The chain is built from TRBV9 and TRBJ2-5; 14 nucleotides line up with TRBD2. There are 17 residues in the CDR3. Germline V gene data show CDR1 as SGDLS and CDR2 as YYNGEE. V was pared by 0 bases and J by 3 bases, with 4 bases of the junction left unmatched. CDR3 DNA: TGTGCCAGCAGCGTAGATGGGACTAGCGGGAGTAAAGAGACCCAGTACTTC. Translation gives CASSVDGTSGSKETQYF.

This clone appeared a single time. The chain links TRBV5-1 to TRBJ2-7; 7 bases match TRBD2. In germline, CDR1 is SGHRS, CDR2 YFSETQ. V lost 0 bases and J lost 2; bases outside the gene matches: 17. This CDR3 contains 19 residues. CDR3 DNA sequence: TGCGCCAGCAGCTTGGTGGACCTACTAGCGCCCAGTGGGCCCTACGAGCAGTACTTC. Translating gives CASSLVDLLAPSGPYEQYF. The full variable domain, completed using reference TRBV5-1 and TRBJ2-7, is KAGVTQTPRYLIKTRGQQVTLSCSPISGHRSVSWYQQTPGQGLQFLFEYFSETQRNKGNFPGRFSGRQFSNSRSEMNVSTLELGDSALYLCASSLVDLLAPSGPYEQYFGPGTRLTVT.

This chain uses TRBV19 with TRBJ2-7; D may be TRBD1 (6 bases). Germline V CDR1 and CDR2: LNHDA, SQIVND (reference sequence). The CDR3 totals 12 residues. The V and J ends lost 5 bases and 6 bases respectively, with 11 bases between them. This CDR3 is CASSSTGFEQYF. The CDR3 coding sequence is TGTGCCAGTAGTTCCACAGGGTTCGAGCAGTACTTC. The complete variable domain, with remaining parts taken from reference TRBV19 and TRBJ2-7, reads DGGITQSPKYLFRKEGQNVTLSCEQNLNHDAMYWYRQDPGQGLRLIYYSQIVNDFQKGDIAEGYSVSREKKESFPLTVTSAQKNPTAFYLCASSSTGFEQYFGPGTRLTVT.

The CDR3 loop is CSAKGRPNYGYTF. The CDR3 DNA is TGCAGCGCCAAAGGACGGCCTAACTATGGCTACACCTTC. The chain has TRBV29-1 and TRBJ1-2; D uncertain. The CDR3 is 13 residues long. Trimming took off 7 bases at V and 0 bases at J, with 12 bases between the two ends. Per germline, CDR1 SQVTM and CDR2 ANQGSEA.

The J gene is TRBJ2-1, the V gene TRBV7-9; 8 bases fit TRBD2. Per the germline V gene, CDR1 is SEHNR and CDR2 is FQNEAQ (reference sequence). The CDR3 sequence is 15 residues long. J lost 3 bases, V lost 3 bases, and 4 bases had no gene match. The CDR3 here is CASSLTSDHYNEQFF. Written as DNA, the CDR3 is TGTGCCAGCAGCTTGACTAGCGACCACTACAATGAGCAGTTCTTC.

This chain uses TRBV4-2 with TRBJ2-5, with 7 bases identical to TRBD2. The CDR3 contains 17 residues. Germline loops: CDR1 LGHNA, CDR2 YNFKEQ. V shed 4 bases and J 4 bases; nucleotides not matched to a gene: 15. The CDR3 loop reads CASSPPFGGREGETQYF. The DNA for the CDR3 is TGTGCCAGCAGCCCCCCCTTCGGGGGGAGGGAGGGAGAGACCCAGTACTTC.

CDR3 sequence reads: CASSLAGSGNQPQHF. The CDR3 DNA is TGTGCCAGCAGCTTGGCGGGGTCGGGCAATCAGCCCCAGCATTTT. The chain employs TRBV5-6 and TRBJ1-5; no clear D. Germline V CDR1 and CDR2: SGHDT, YYEEEE. The CDR3 has 15 amino acids. The V and J ends lost 0 bases and 2 bases respectively, with 9 bases between them.

A single count supports this clone. The chain couples TRBV9 to TRBJ2-5, with D possibly TRBD1 on 5 matching bases. V lost 0 bases and J lost 4, with 10 bases in between. This CDR3 spans 14 amino acids. The germline V gene has CDR1 SGDLS and CDR2 YYNGEE. The CDR3 loop reads CASSVEGVSETQYF. CDR3 nucleotide sequence: TGTGCCAGCAGCGTAGAAGGGGTTTCAGAGACCCAGTACTTC.

This sequence joins TRBV14 and TRBJ2-5; 9 bases match TRBD2. This CDR3 has 14 residues. The V and J ends lost 0 bases and 8 bases, in that order; junction bases with no gene match: 4. Per germline, CDR1 SGHDN and CDR2 FVKESK. The CDR3 reads CASSQDRLAGTQYF. Here the CDR3 DNA reads TGTGCCAGCAGCCAAGATCGGCTAGCGGGAACCCAGTACTTC.

This clone was seen only a few times. The rearrangement joins TRBV4-1 to TRBJ2-3; D could derive from TRBD1 or TRBD2 (5 bases each). Trimming left V 0 bases short and J 6 bases short, with 13 bases between. The CDR3 spans 15 residues. Per germline, CDR1 MGHRA and CDR2 YSYEKL. The CDR3 reads CASSQEAGAVDTQYF. CDR3 nucleotides: TGCGCCAGCAGCCAAGAAGCCGGGGCCGTCGATACGCAGTATTTT.

This clone was observed a single time. V usage is TRBV9 and J usage is TRBJ2-5, with TRBD2 matching over 11 bases. CDR3 length: 15 amino acids. CDR1 and CDR2 from the germline V gene are SGDLS and YYNGEE. After removal of 3 bases from V and 5 bases from J, the junction contained 6 bases not matched to a gene. The CDR3 sequence is CASSGLAGKAETQYF. DNA of the CDR3: TGTGCCAGCAGCGGACTAGCGGGAAAGGCGGAGACCCAGTACTTC.

V is TRBV13 and J is TRBJ1-2; D not certain. Per the germline V gene, CDR1 is PRHDT and CDR2 is FYEKMQ (reference sequence). This CDR3 spans 13 amino acids. V was trimmed by 4 bases and J by 4 bases, leaving 10 bases between them. CDR3 region: CASSSGRSYGYTF. CDR3 DNA: TGTGCCAGCAGCTCAGGACGAAGCTATGGCTACACCTTC.

A few counts support this clone. The V and J genes are TRBV6-6 and TRBJ2-1; no clear D gene. The CDR3 consists of 12 residues. Trimming left V 1 base short and J 11 bases short, with 9 bases between. Germline CDR1 is MNHNY and CDR2 is SVGAGI (reference sequence). This chain's CDR3 is CASSYLTPKQFF. The CDR3 DNA sequence: TGTGCCAGCAGTTACTTAACACCTAAGCAGTTCTTC.

This clone has a handful of counts. The chain couples TRBV6-1 to TRBJ2-5, with D unresolved. Trimming removed 2 bases from V and 5 bases from J, with 15 bases in between. The CDR3 has 15 residues. CDR1 is MNHNS, CDR2 SASEGT, per germline. CDR3 region: CASSEHASGQETQYF. CDR3 bases: TGTGCCAGCAGTGAACATGCCAGTGGGCAGGAGACCCAGTACTTC.

This chain uses TRBV19 with TRBJ2-1; D is perhaps TRBD1 (5 bases). Germline V gives CDR1 LNHDA, CDR2 SQIVND (reference sequence). The V end lost 6 bases, the J end lost 2 bases, and 20 bases lay between the germline ends. This CDR3 has 17 residues. The CDR3: CASSIDAWGSPYNEQFF. CDR3 in DNA: TGTGCCAGTAGCATCGACGCCTGGGGCTCACCCTACAATGAGCAGTTCTTC.

The chain recombines TRBV6-6 with TRBJ2-7; TRBD2 is a possible D gene (6 bases). CDR1 is MNHNY, CDR2 SVGAGI, per germline (reference sequence). The V gene lost 7 bases and the J gene lost 11 bases, with 15 bases spanning the gap. CDR3 length: 11 amino acids. The CDR3 sequence: CASTSTRGKYF. The CDR3 nucleotides are TGTGCCAGCACATCCACCCGGGGGAAGTACTTC.

This clone was found a few times. The gene calls are TRBV18 and TRBJ2-1, with 11 bases fitting TRBD1. This CDR3 has 15 amino acids. Germline V gene sequence: CDR1 KGHSH, CDR2 LQKENI. J was trimmed by 3 bases and V by 5 bases; bases with no gene match: 3. This chain's CDR3 is CASSDGTGGYNEQFF. CDR3 DNA: TGTGCCAGCTCAGATGGGACAGGGGGCTACAATGAGCAGTTCTTC.

V usage is TRBV5-1 and J usage is TRBJ1-2; D unclear. Trimming cost V 0 bases and J 2 bases, with 11 bases left between them. The CDR3 runs to 15 residues. Germline V CDR1 and CDR2: SGHRS, YFSETQ. Here the CDR3 reads CASSLDSSVNYGYTF. Written as DNA, the CDR3 is TGCGCCAGCAGCTTGGACAGCTCCGTCAACTATGGCTACACCTTC.

The table lists this clone with a count of one. CDR3 in amino acids: CASRGGLDDEQYF. The CDR3, as DNA: TGTGCCAGCCGGGGGGGCCTCGATGACGAGCAGTACTTC. The J gene is TRBJ2-7, the V gene TRBV6-6; TRBD2 agrees at 8 bases. CDR3 length equals 13 residues. The trim removed 8 bases at V and 5 bases at J, leaving 8 bases unmatched. Looked up from germline, CDR1 is MNHNY and CDR2 is SVGAGI (reference sequence).

V is TRBV28 and J is TRBJ1-5; D not certain. This CDR3 region has 15 residues. Trimming stripped 4 bases from V and 0 bases from J, with 10 bases between. Germline V gene lookup returns CDR1 MDHEN and CDR2 SYDVKM. The CDR3 sequence: CASSWRANSNQPQHF. The CDR3, as DNA: TGTGCCAGCAGTTGGAGAGCGAATAGCAATCAGCCCCAGCATTTT.

Details on this clone: Mismatch with germline at one junction end may stem from a read error. This sequence joins TRBV29-1 and TRBJ1-4; possibly TRBD1 for D (5 bases). This CDR3 is built from 12 residues. Germline V lookup: CDR1 SQVTM, CDR2 ANQGSEA. CDR3 sequence (DNA): TGCAGCGTGGAAGGTCGGGGGAACAAACTGTTTTTT. Translated, it gives CSVEGRGNKLFF.

V gene TRBV29-1 combines with J gene TRBJ2-7, with D possibly being TRBD2 (6 bases). The germline gives CDR1 SQVTM, CDR2 ANQGSEA. V was clipped by 0 bases and J by 4 bases, with 16 bases between them. The CDR3 is 15 residues long. The CDR3 bases are TGCAGCGTTGAAGATCATAACGGGAGACCTTACGAGCAGTACTTC. The encoded protein is CSVEDHNGRPYEQYF.

This rearrangement joins TRBV14 to TRBJ2-7, with 10 bases fitting TRBD2. Per germline, CDR1 SGHDN and CDR2 FVKESK. This CDR3 spans 16 amino acids. J gave up 7 bases and V 2 bases, and 11 bases lay outside the gene matches. CDR3 amino acids: CASSQLKGLAVQEQYF. As DNA, the CDR3 is TGTGCCAGCAGCCAATTGAAAGGACTAGCGGTCCAGGAGCAGTACTTC.

The chain combines TRBV2 with TRBJ2-1; 7 nucleotides line up with TRBD1. The CDR3 extends over 15 amino acids. V was clipped by 3 bases and J by 2 bases; unmatched bases: 4. In germline, CDR1 is SNHLY, CDR2 FYNNEI. This chain's CDR3 is CASSDRQGPYNEQFF. CDR3 coding DNA: TGTGCCAGCAGTGATCGACAGGGACCCTACAATGAGCAGTTCTTC.

This sequence joins TRBV28 and TRBJ2-2; D is ambiguous. V was pared by 5 bases and J by 6 bases, with 7 bases between. The CDR3 totals 12 residues. Looked up from germline, CDR1 is MDHEN and CDR2 is SYDVKM. The CDR3 protein is CASSPRAGELFF. CDR3 DNA sequence: TGTGCCAGCAGTCCCCGAGCCGGGGAGCTGTTTTTT.